The 9 T cell receptor beta chains below all came from one sample that was sequenced in a study of cytomegalovirus exposure and HLA in healthy donors. The primer mix had 60 Vbeta and 13 Jbeta primers. TCRdb keeps only in-frame clones here, not all; method: immunoSEQ multiplex PCR. Here the sample spans 150,000 to 200,000 clones, approximately 81% being singletons. The sample consisted of PBMCs. The receptors originated from a woman under 30 in good health and CMV-seropositive.

V is TRBV7-3 and J is TRBJ2-3; no firm D call. CDR3 length equals 14 residues. Germline CDR1 and CDR2: SGHTA and FQGTGA. V lost 2 bases and J lost 2, with 8 bases in between. CDR3 sequence reads: CASSLDINTDTQYF. The CDR3 bases are TGTGCCAGCAGCTTAGACATAAACACAGATACGCAGTATTTT.

This clone appeared once. The J gene is TRBJ2-3, the V gene TRBV5-1; 10 bases align to TRBD2. CDR1 and CDR2 (germline): SGHRS, YFSETQ. This CDR3 has 16 residues. The V gene end was trimmed by 4 bases and the J gene end by 4 bases; junction bases not matched to a gene: 9. The CDR3 DNA is TGCGCCAGCAGCCTTAGAGCGGGGGGGAGTGCAGATACGCAGTATTTT. It yields the protein CASSLRAGGSADTQYF.

As DNA, the CDR3 is TGTGCCAGCAGCCCACCGAGAGGGCAAGAGACCCAGTACTTC. It encodes CASSPPRGQETQYF. This chain joins TRBV6-6 and TRBJ2-5; tentatively, D is TRBD2 (5 bases). The germline V gene encodes CDR1 MNHNY and CDR2 SVGAGI (reference sequence). The CDR3 spans 14 residues. The V end was cut by 6 bases, the J end by 2 bases, with 13 bases between.

V and J are TRBV27 and TRBJ2-7, with 9 bases that match TRBD2. The CDR3 has 14 amino acids. The germline gives CDR1 MNHEY, CDR2 SMNVEV (reference sequence). Germline trimming cut 3 bases from V and 3 bases from J; bases unmatched to any gene: 3. CDR3 sequence reads: CASSLLAGSYEQYF. The CDR3 DNA follows: TGTGCCAGCAGTTTGCTAGCGGGGAGCTACGAGCAGTACTTC.

The chain employs TRBV4-1 and TRBJ2-5; D unclear. Trimming took 0 bases from V and 11 from J, leaving 13 bases between them. Germline V gives CDR1 MGHRA, CDR2 YSYEKL. This CDR3 is 13 amino acids long. The CDR3 is CASSQDRLGEQYF. CDR3 DNA sequence: TGCGCCAGCAGCCAAGATCGATTAGGAGAGCAGTACTTC.

The V gene is TRBV29-1, the J gene TRBJ1-1; tentatively, D is TRBD1 (5 bases). The CDR3 contains 11 residues. Germline CDR1 and CDR2: SQVTM and ANQGSEA. Deletions cut 6 bases from V and 5 bases from J, with 10 bases between. The CDR3 bases are TGCAGCGTCCTTCGGGGGACTGAAGCTTTCTTT. Residues: CSVLRGTEAFF.

The chain combines TRBV7-6 with TRBJ2-1; D possibly corresponds to TRBD2 (5 bases). Germline lookup yields CDR1 SGHVS and CDR2 FNYEAQ. Between the trimmed V and J ends, which lost 5 bases and 6 bases, there was a span of 20 bases. This CDR3 contains 16 residues. This CDR3 is CASSTPLAVFCNEQFF. CDR3 DNA: TGTGCCAGCAGCACCCCGCTAGCCGTATTCTGCAATGAGCAGTTCTTC.

V gene TRBV28 combines with J gene TRBJ1-2; 7 nucleotides line up with TRBD1. Germline trimming cut 8 bases from V and 8 bases from J; bases unmatched to any gene: 11. There are 13 residues in the CDR3. Germline CDR1 is MDHEN and CDR2 is SYDVKM. CDR3 DNA sequence: TGTGCCAGCGGGTTCTCCAGGGGGGTAGGCTACACCTTC. Amino acids: CASGFSRGVGYTF.

The chain combines TRBV5-6 with TRBJ2-5; TRBD2 aligns across 12 bases. CDR3 length: 15 amino acids. The ends lost 4 bases at V and 2 bases at J; junction bases unmatched: 3. Germline V CDR1 and CDR2: SGHDT, YYEEEE. The CDR3 reads CASSPGLAGQETQYF. DNA of the CDR3: TGTGCCAGCAGCCCCGGACTAGCGGGACAAGAGACCCAGTACTTC.